This TCR beta chain was identified in a study of blood T cell repertoires in COVID-19 (dated by TCRdb to about 2020). Broadly, across the study: Samples from collaborators originated in the United States, Italy and Spain and spanned both the acute and convalescent phases of COVID-19. Nearly every sample came with metadata listing a de-identified subject ID, COVID-19 status, age in years and sex. The prospective study material was composed of cDNA or gDNA derived from T cells, B-cell-depleted T cells, or PBMCs. Subjects who had been exposed to COVID-19, were actively infected with it, or had recovered from it provided the deeply sampled blood TCRbeta repertoires that made up the dataset. A freely available public database, intended as a resource for researchers studying the immune response to SARS-CoV-2, is where the repertoires were released. Samples came from the ongoing ImmuneRACE study (first 160 participants) plus 1,254 subjects from 6 global collaborators. HLA class I and class II types, where available, came from metadata supplied by the sample provider rather than from assay-based typing. Overall study results and their limits: Clinical and demographic metadata were provided uncurated, with the amount varying by source and participant.

From the cysteine up to the phenylalanine, the CDR3 has a length of 13 residues. Only the CDR3 DNA is retained, 39 bases long and in frame from the first base. Trimming costs V 5 bases and J 0 bases, and their ends lie 8 bases apart. According to the germline V gene (reference sequence), CDR1 reads SGHAT and CDR2 reads FQDESV. In the case of this clone: Its antigen is unknown. Per-base qualities were not stored, and no clone one base away is much larger.

Whole blood was collected in K2EDTA tubes by collaborating institutions according to the institutions' own protocols. For TCRbeta analysis, collaborators shipped samples as frozen whole blood, isolated PBMCs, or DNA extracted from either of those sample types. TCRbeta CDR3 regions were amplified from genomic DNA by means of the immunoSEQ Assay, a bias-controlled multiplex PCR. The original methods were these. The number of nucleated cells in each sample was estimated from the amplification of reference gene primers within the assay. Sequence reads were collapsed and filtered to measure the absolute abundance of every unique TCRbeta CDR3 rearrangement. Productive Simpson clonality was computed per sample as the square root of Simpson's diversity index over productive rearrangements. The clones in this table, taken by TCRdb from immuneACCESS, are in-frame only. Not every clone is retained; where verified, under half of the shortfall comes from an unresolved V gene, and the cause of the rest is unknown. For V, J and clone size, that table is used; D and trimming come from the DNA. The table for this sample lists about 88,000 clones; about 90% of them were counted only once. The top ten hold about 2% of the sample.

The source of this sequence is a human donor with active COVID-19. The donor label of this sample is uncertain. This receptor chain uses TRBV11-1 and TRBJ2-7; TRBD1 is perhaps the D gene, given 5 matching bases. Sequencing input: peripheral blood. The CDR3 loop reads CASSRRGSYEQYF. The DNA sequence is as follows: TGTGCCAGCAGCCGAAGGGGCTCCTACGAGCAGTACTTC.